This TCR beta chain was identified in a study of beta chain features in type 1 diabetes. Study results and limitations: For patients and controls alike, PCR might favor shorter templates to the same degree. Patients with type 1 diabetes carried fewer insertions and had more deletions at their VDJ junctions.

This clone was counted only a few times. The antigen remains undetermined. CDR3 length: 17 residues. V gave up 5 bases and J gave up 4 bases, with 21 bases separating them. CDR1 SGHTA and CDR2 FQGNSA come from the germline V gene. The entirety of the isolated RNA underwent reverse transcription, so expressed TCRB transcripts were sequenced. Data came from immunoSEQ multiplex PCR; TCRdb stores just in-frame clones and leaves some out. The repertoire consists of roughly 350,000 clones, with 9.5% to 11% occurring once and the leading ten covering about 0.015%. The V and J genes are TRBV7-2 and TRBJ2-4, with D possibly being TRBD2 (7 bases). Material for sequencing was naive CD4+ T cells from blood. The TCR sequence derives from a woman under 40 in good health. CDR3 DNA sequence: TGTGCCAGCAGCCCACAGGGAGGGGCGGCGATTAAAAACATTCAGTACTTC. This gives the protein CASSPQGGAAIKNIQYF.